The sequence of this T cell receptor (delta chain) was determined in a study of gamma-delta T cells after stem cell transplantation. TCRdb reprocessed the RT-PCR reads through CATT. This table holds thousands of delta-chain clones, 16% found once. Per the germline V gene, CDR1 is TSWWSYY and CDR2 is QGS. The CDR3 totals 24 residues. J gave up 2 bases and V 0 bases, and 26 bases lay outside the gene matches. This clone showed up just a few times. The J gene is TRDJ1, the V gene TRDV1, with TRDD3 matching 11 bases. The TCR was taken from a human donor. It is not recorded whose cells these are; they may come from a transplant donor. Sequenced input: gamma-delta T cells. The CDR3 sequence: CALGELSAPPTRLAWGILTDKLIF. DNA of the CDR3: TGTGCTCTTGGGGAACTCAGCGCCCCTCCTACGCGGCTCGCCTGGGGGATACTTACCGATAAACTCATCTTT.